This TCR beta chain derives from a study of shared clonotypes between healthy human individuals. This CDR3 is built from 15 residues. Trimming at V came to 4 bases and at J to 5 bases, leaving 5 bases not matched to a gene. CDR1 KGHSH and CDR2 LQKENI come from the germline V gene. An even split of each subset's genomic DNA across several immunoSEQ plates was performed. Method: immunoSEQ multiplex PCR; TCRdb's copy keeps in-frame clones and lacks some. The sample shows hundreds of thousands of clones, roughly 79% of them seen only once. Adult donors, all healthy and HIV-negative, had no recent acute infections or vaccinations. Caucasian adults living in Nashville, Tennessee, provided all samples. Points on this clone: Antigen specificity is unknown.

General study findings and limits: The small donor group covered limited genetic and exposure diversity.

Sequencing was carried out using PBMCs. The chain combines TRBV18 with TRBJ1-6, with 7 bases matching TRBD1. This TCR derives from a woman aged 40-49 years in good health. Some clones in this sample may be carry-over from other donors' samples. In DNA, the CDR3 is TGTGCCAGCTCACTAGGGACAGCCAATAATTCACCCCTCCACTTT. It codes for CASSLGTANNSPLHF.